Below, 23 T cell receptor beta chains from the same sample are listed, as sequenced in a study of cytomegalovirus exposure and HLA in healthy donors. PCR was performed using 60 Vbeta and 13 Jbeta primers. Sequencing was performed with immunoSEQ multiplex PCR; in TCRdb, only in-frame clones are kept and a portion is missing. Seen here are approximately 290,000 clones, 80% observed once, and the top ten hold about 0.3%. Sequencing was carried out using PBMCs. All receptors derive from a girl aged 2-9 years in good health and CMV-seronegative.

This clone showed up just once. The chain has TRBV6-1 and TRBJ2-7; no firm D call. The CDR3 sequence is 13 residues long. Germline lookup yields CDR1 MNHNS and CDR2 SASEGT. Trimming removed 6 bases from V and 5 bases from J, with 14 bases in between. The CDR3 loop is CASSRYLGDEQYF. CDR3 coding DNA: TGTGCCAGCAGCAGATATCTGGGCGACGAGCAGTACTTC.

V usage is TRBV21-1 and J usage is TRBJ1-2; the D call TRBD1 from the table was never checked on the DNA. TRBV21-1 is reported as a pseudogene. The CDR3 has 18 amino acids. The CDR3, as DNA: TGTGCCAGCAGCAATGTCAGGGGTACCTGGAGGAAAGAATATGGCTACACCTTC. Amino acid sequence: CASSNVRGTWRKEYGYTF.

Details on this clone: This same CDR3 is encoded by further DNA sequences in the sample. This sequence joins TRBV19 and TRBJ2-7; D gene ambiguous. V lost 0 bases and J lost 3, with 6 bases in between. The CDR3 totals 13 residues. Per the germline V gene, CDR1 is LNHDA and CDR2 is SQIVND (reference sequence). The CDR3 region is CASSIDLSYEQYF. The CDR3 DNA reads TGTGCCAGTAGTATAGATCTTAGCTACGAGCAGTACTTC.

The chain recombines TRBV7-9 with TRBJ2-2; D is possibly TRBD2 (5 bases). This CDR3 comprises 14 residues. Germline lookup yields CDR1 SEHNR and CDR2 FQNEAQ (reference sequence). Trimming cost V 11 bases and J 0 bases, with 13 bases left between them. The CDR3 spells CAPQEATNTGELFF. The CDR3 DNA reads TGTGCCCCGCAGGAGGCGACGAACACCGGGGAGCTGTTTTTT.

The CDR3 coding sequence is TGTGCCAGCAGCCAAGTGGAGCTTTATGGCTACACCTTC. Encoded protein: CASSQVELYGYTF. The chain joins TRBV4-2 to TRBJ1-2; no clear D gene. This CDR3 is 13 amino acids long. Per the germline V gene, CDR1 is LGHNA and CDR2 is YNFKEQ. Deletions cut 1 base from V and 5 bases from J, with 8 bases between.

This clone occurred a few times. This chain uses TRBV7-9 with TRBJ2-2; TRBD1 agrees at 8 bases. This CDR3 is built from 16 residues. CDR1 and CDR2 from the germline V gene are SEHNR and FQNEAQ (reference sequence). J was trimmed by 4 bases and V by 6 bases; bases with no gene match: 10. As DNA, the CDR3 is TGTGCCAGCAGACCCAGGACAGGGCTTCTCACCGGGGAGCTGTTTTTT. Its protein product is CASRPRTGLLTGELFF.

On this clone: Compared with germline, one end of the junction differs, possibly owing to a read error. J is TRBJ1-3 and V is TRBV28; tentatively, D is TRBD1 (6 bases). Germline V gives CDR1 MDHEN, CDR2 SYDVKM. CDR3 size: 11 residues. The CDR3 DNA sequence: TGTGCCAGCAGTTTGGGGACATTGTACTCTTTT. Translated, it gives CASSLGTLYSF.

V and J are TRBV6-5 and TRBJ1-2; D unclear. Per germline, CDR1 MNHEY and CDR2 SVGAGI. Trimming shortened V by 4 bases and J by 7 bases, and 13 bases separated the two germline ends. This CDR3 has 13 residues. This chain's CDR3 is CASSLRWSGGYTF. Written as DNA, the CDR3 is TGTGCCAGCAGTTTACGATGGAGCGGTGGCTACACCTTC.

V usage is TRBV27 and J usage is TRBJ2-2; 13 bases match TRBD2. Trimming removed 6 bases from V and 1 base from J; junction bases left unmatched: 8. Germline V gene lookup returns CDR1 MNHEY and CDR2 SMNVEV (reference sequence). The CDR3 covers 18 residues. CDR3 in amino acids: CASSYRTSGRKNTGELFF. The CDR3 coding sequence is TGTGCCAGCAGCTATCGGACTAGCGGGAGAAAGAACACCGGGGAGCTGTTTTTT.

This clone was observed a single time. The chain joins TRBV30 to TRBJ1-4; D is unclear. This CDR3 has 15 residues. Looked up from germline, CDR1 is GTSNPN and CDR2 is SVGIG (reference sequence). Trimming removed 2 bases from V and 4 bases from J, with 14 bases in between. The CDR3, as DNA: TGTGCCTGGAGTTCCCGACACCCATTTAATGAAAAACTGTTTTTT. Its protein product is CAWSSRHPFNEKLFF.

V gene TRBV23-1 combines with J gene TRBJ2-2; 8 nucleotides align to TRBD1. TRBV23-1 is given ORF status, its function remaining uncertain. J was trimmed by 4 bases and V by 9 bases; bases with no gene match: 16. CDR3 length: 17 residues. The CDR3 spells CASARDRWSLGTGELFF. As DNA, the CDR3 is TGCGCCAGTGCTAGGGACAGGTGGTCGCTGGGCACCGGGGAGCTGTTTTTT.

The chain joins TRBV7-9 to TRBJ1-2; perhaps TRBD1 as D (5 bases). The CDR3 runs to 15 residues. Germline CDR1 is SEHNR and CDR2 is FQNEAQ (reference sequence). V was cut by 5 bases and J by 4 bases, with 17 bases left in between. The CDR3 here is CASSPAGPGGYGYTF. The CDR3 bases are TGTGCCAGCAGCCCAGCCGGACCGGGGGGCTATGGCTACACCTTC.

CDR3 nucleotide sequence: TGTGCCAGCAGCACCGGGACTAGTCGCCGCGAGCAGTTCTTC. It encodes CASSTGTSRREQFF. The rearrangement links TRBV7-9 to TRBJ2-1; 8 bases align to TRBD2. V lost 5 bases, J lost 10 bases, and 10 bases stayed unmatched. Germline assignment: CDR1 SEHNR and CDR2 FQNEAQ (reference sequence). The CDR3 sequence is 14 residues long.

CDR3 region: CAWSPGWGPSNQPQHF. In DNA form, the CDR3 reads TGTGCCTGGAGTCCAGGGTGGGGGCCGAGCAATCAGCCCCAGCATTTT. The chain is built from TRBV30 and TRBJ1-5, with D perhaps matching TRBD1 (6 bases). Trimming shortened V by 2 bases and J by 1 base, and 15 bases separated the two germline ends. CDR1 and CDR2 from the germline V gene are GTSNPN and SVGIG (reference sequence). CDR3 length: 16 residues. The variable domain in full, with the rest retrieved from reference TRBV30 and TRBJ1-5, is SQTIHQWPATLVQPVGSPLSLECTVEGTSNPNLYWYRQAAGRGLQLLFYSVGIGQISSEVPQNLSASRPQDRQFILSSKKLLLSDSGFYLCAWSPGWGPSNQPQHFGDGTRLSIL.

A note on this clone: One end of the junction does not line up with germline, which may come from a read error. Here the CDR3 reads CASSYSIGRANRIF. CDR3 DNA sequence: TGTGCCAGCAGTTACTCGATCGGCAGGGCAAATCGGATTTTT. This sequence joins TRBV6-5 and TRBJ1-1; possibly TRBD1 for D (5 bases). Per germline, CDR1 MNHEY and CDR2 SVGAGI. The CDR3 length is 14 residues.

Regarding this clone: Other DNA sequences in this sample translate to the same CDR3. The V gene is TRBV5-4, the J gene TRBJ2-1, with TRBD2 matching over 13 bases. The junction had 3 bases not matched to a gene; V was cut back by 5 bases and J by 4 bases. CDR3 length: 15 amino acids. Germline V gene sequence: CDR1 SGHNT, CDR2 YYREEE (reference sequence). The CDR3 DNA follows: TGTGCCAGCAGTCTGGGACTAGCGGGATACAATGAGCAGTTCTTC. Protein: CASSLGLAGYNEQFF.

This rearrangement joins TRBV18 to TRBJ2-3, with 7 bases aligning to TRBD1. The CDR3 consists of 15 residues. V lost 1 base to trimming and J lost 5 bases; unmatched junction nucleotides: 6. The V gene's germline CDR1 is KGHSH and CDR2 LQKENI. The chain's CDR3 is CASSPLSGGVDTQYF. CDR3 in DNA: TGTGCCAGCTCACCACTGTCAGGGGGAGTAGATACGCAGTATTTT.

The chain recombines TRBV7-2 with TRBJ1-2, with D possibly TRBD1 on 5 matching bases. V was cut by 1 base and J by 1 base, with 13 bases left in between. The length of the CDR3 is 16 residues. Per germline, CDR1 SGHTA and CDR2 FQGNSA. The CDR3 DNA follows: TGTGCCAGCAGCTTAGGTCCCGAGACAGTTAACTATGGCTACACCTTC. Its translation: CASSLGPETVNYGYTF.

A few counts support this clone. Different DNA sequences within this sample yield the same CDR3. The CDR3 is CASRDSSYNEQFF. The CDR3 coding sequence is TGTGCCAGCAGAGACAGCTCCTACAATGAGCAGTTCTTC. The chain carries TRBV2 and TRBJ2-1; D is perhaps TRBD1 (5 bases). Germline-derived CDR1 and CDR2 are SNHLY and FYNNEI. V lost 6 bases and J lost 0, with 6 bases in between. CDR3 size: 13 residues.

The genes are TRBV19 and TRBJ1-4; D is ambiguous. Germline CDR1 LNHDA, CDR2 SQIVND (reference sequence). Deletions cut 8 bases from V and 0 bases from J, with 13 bases between. CDR3 length: 15 residues. CDR3 sequence reads: CASSDGDATNEKLFF. CDR3 DNA sequence: TGTGCCAGTTCGGACGGGGATGCAACTAATGAAAAACTGTTTTTT. Variable domain in full (rest from reference TRBV19 and TRBJ1-4): DGGITQSPKYLFRKEGQNVTLSCEQNLNHDAMYWYRQDPGQGLRLIYYSQIVNDFQKGDIAEGYSVSREKKESFPLTVTSAQKNPTAFYLCASSDGDATNEKLFFGSGTQLSVL.

The chain recombines TRBV23-1 with TRBJ2-1; 9 bases agree with TRBD1. TRBV23-1 is an open reading frame, and its role is uncertain. V trimming: 6 bases; J trimming: 9 bases; junction bases outside the gene matches: 12. CDR3 size: 15 residues. CDR3 loop: CASSGQGRVATEQFF. The CDR3 coding sequence is TGCGCCAGCAGCGGACAGGGGAGGGTTGCTACTGAGCAGTTCTTC.

The chain has TRBV4-1 and TRBJ1-4; D uncertain. The CDR3 covers 14 residues. Trimming cost V 1 base and J 6 bases, with 9 bases left between them. CDR1 MGHRA and CDR2 YSYEKL come from the germline V gene. CDR3 DNA: TGCGCCAGCAGCCAAGGGGCGGAGGATGAAAAACTGTTTTTT. It codes for CASSQGAEDEKLFF.

V is TRBV7-3 and J is TRBJ2-1; D possibly corresponds to TRBD2 (6 bases). V gave up 0 bases and J gave up 4 bases, with 13 bases separating them. CDR1 SGHTA and CDR2 FQGTGA come from the germline V gene. The CDR3 covers 16 residues. The CDR3 loop is CASSLTSGSQYNEQFF. Here the CDR3 DNA reads TGTGCCAGCAGCTTAACCTCCGGGAGTCAATACAATGAGCAGTTCTTC.